A selection of T cell receptor beta chains follows, all from one sample in a study of blood T cell repertoires in COVID-19. The table came from immunoSEQ multiplex PCR; TCRdb's copy has only in-frame clones and leaves some out. Of about 530,000 clones listed, roughly nine tenths were seen once; the top ten hold about 8.2%. The sequenced material came from peripheral blood. The receptors were gathered from a woman aged 50 to 60 with COVID-19, enrolled during active disease. The conserved cysteine and the conserved F or W are not part of the CDR3 here. The order of the fields is J gene, V gene, CDR3 protein.

J: TRBJ2-7
V: TRBV3-1/TRBV3-2
CDR3: ASSQSVGVYEQY

J: TRBJ1-2
V: TRBV5-1
CDR3: ASSPNRGFWYGYT

J: TRBJ1-4
V: TRBV5-1
CDR3: ASSGGQYNEKLF

J: TRBJ1-1
V: TRBV19
CDR3: ASSRERQGANTEAF

J: TRBJ1-1
V: TRBV7-9
CDR3: ASTLGTGAF

J: TRBJ2-1
V: TRBV9
CDR3: ASSVGLAGGGSSYNEQF

J: TRBJ2-5
V: TRBV25-1
CDR3: ASSRTSGQETQY

J: TRBJ2-3
V: TRBV4-1
CDR3: ASSQVRGASTDTQY

J: TRBJ1-5
V: TRBV19
CDR3: ASTPTGGNQPQH

J: TRBJ2-1
V: TRBV7-9
CDR3: ASTSHPRLGDREQF

J: TRBJ2-2
V: TRBV11-3
CDR3: ASSLRVTGELF

J: TRBJ2-2
V: TRBV30
CDR3: AWSKTGITGELF

J: TRBJ1-2
V: TRBV25-1
CDR3: ASSRAGGGSNYGYT

J: TRBJ1-2
V: TRBV5-4
CDR3: ASSLGVGQYGYT

J: TRBJ2-1
V: TRBV12-3/TRBV12-4
CDR3: ASSFDNEQF

J: TRBJ2-5
V: TRBV5-6
CDR3: ASSLVGTGETQY

J: TRBJ1-2
V: TRBV10-3
CDR3: ATKGQPGYGYT

J: TRBJ1-1
V: TRBV25-1
CDR3: ASSEAGSRNTEAF

J: TRBJ1-3
V: TRBV28
CDR3: ASSIPGQGNTIY

J: TRBJ1-6
V: TRBV11-3
CDR3: ASSLFPGGNSPLH

J: TRBJ2-2
V: TRBV6-6
CDR3: ASSRQGAPNTGELF

J: TRBJ1-2
V: TRBV25-1
CDR3: ASSEYQGNGYT

J: TRBJ1-2
V: TRBV29-1
CDR3: SVQKGEAFSYGYT

J: TRBJ2-3
V: TRBV5-1
CDR3: ASSLVPTSTDTQY

J: TRBJ1-1
V: TRBV6-5
CDR3: ATHPLDSNTEAF

J: TRBJ1-2
V: TRBV14
CDR3: ASSQEGRPGTGDGYT

J: TRBJ1-4
V: TRBV6-5
CDR3: ASRPEGHGEKLF

J: TRBJ2-5
V: TRBV9
CDR3: ASSPEGLAGVETQY

J: TRBJ1-1
V: TRBV18
CDR3: ASSPRRENTEAF

J: TRBJ1-5
V: TRBV12-3/TRBV12-4
CDR3: ASALGGAAQH

J: TRBJ2-7
V: TRBV11-2
CDR3: ASSLGAGVSYEQY

J: TRBJ1-1
V: TRBV6-5
CDR3: ASRIGETEAF

J: TRBJ1-1
V: TRBV18
CDR3: ASSRTANTEAF

J: TRBJ1-4
V: TRBV11-2
CDR3: ASSRAGGLKTNEKLF

J: TRBJ1-5
V: TRBV4-2
CDR3: ASSQADNSNQPQH

J: TRBJ1-4
V: TRBV4-1
CDR3: ASSQAGRTLNEKLF

J: TRBJ2-7
V: TRBV3-1/TRBV3-2
CDR3: ASSRQGPSYEQY

J: TRBJ1-4
V: TRBV27
CDR3: ASKPRGRYNEKLF

J: TRBJ1-6
V: TRBV6-6
CDR3: ASGETVNSPLH

J: TRBJ1-1
V: TRBV30
CDR3: AWGLDRVQTEAF

J: TRBJ1-5
V: TRBV24-1
CDR3: ATSARGGQYSNQPQH

J: TRBJ1-2
V: TRBV4-1
CDR3: ASGARANYGYT

J: TRBJ1-5
V: TRBV30
CDR3: AWSPQAGIQPQH

J: TRBJ1-4
V: TRBV2
CDR3: ASSFLGGTEKLF

J: TRBJ2-7
V: TRBV5-1
CDR3: ASSLVQGNEQY

J: TRBJ1-5
V: TRBV4-1
CDR3: ASSQGGQANQPQH

J: TRBJ1-1
V: TRBV4-1
CDR3: ASTSGAARGNTEAF

J: TRBJ1-3
V: TRBV11-2
CDR3: ASSLSGAGNTIY

J: TRBJ1-2
V: TRBV20-1
CDR3: SASVAGTSYGYT

J: TRBJ2-7
V: TRBV5-1
CDR3: ASSIGGIYEQY

J: TRBJ2-3
V: TRBV11-2
CDR3: ASSLNAGVTDTQY

J: TRBJ1-2
V: TRBV5-8
CDR3: ATFETGTDYGYT

J: TRBJ2-4
V: TRBV6-5
CDR3: ASSEGPVENIQY

J: TRBJ2-7
V: TRBV20-1
CDR3: SASALTSTYEQY

J: TRBJ2-1
V: TRBV5-6
CDR3: ASSFEGRGNEQF

J: TRBJ2-2
V: TRBV6-1
CDR3: ASSETSGGAHGELF

J: TRBJ1-1
V: TRBV2
CDR3: ASPKATTGENTEAF

J: TRBJ1-4
V: TRBV14
CDR3: ASSHSGEKLF

J: TRBJ2-7
V: TRBV19
CDR3: ASTPGGYLYEQY

J: TRBJ2-7
V: TRBV30
CDR3: AWSIQGVYEQY